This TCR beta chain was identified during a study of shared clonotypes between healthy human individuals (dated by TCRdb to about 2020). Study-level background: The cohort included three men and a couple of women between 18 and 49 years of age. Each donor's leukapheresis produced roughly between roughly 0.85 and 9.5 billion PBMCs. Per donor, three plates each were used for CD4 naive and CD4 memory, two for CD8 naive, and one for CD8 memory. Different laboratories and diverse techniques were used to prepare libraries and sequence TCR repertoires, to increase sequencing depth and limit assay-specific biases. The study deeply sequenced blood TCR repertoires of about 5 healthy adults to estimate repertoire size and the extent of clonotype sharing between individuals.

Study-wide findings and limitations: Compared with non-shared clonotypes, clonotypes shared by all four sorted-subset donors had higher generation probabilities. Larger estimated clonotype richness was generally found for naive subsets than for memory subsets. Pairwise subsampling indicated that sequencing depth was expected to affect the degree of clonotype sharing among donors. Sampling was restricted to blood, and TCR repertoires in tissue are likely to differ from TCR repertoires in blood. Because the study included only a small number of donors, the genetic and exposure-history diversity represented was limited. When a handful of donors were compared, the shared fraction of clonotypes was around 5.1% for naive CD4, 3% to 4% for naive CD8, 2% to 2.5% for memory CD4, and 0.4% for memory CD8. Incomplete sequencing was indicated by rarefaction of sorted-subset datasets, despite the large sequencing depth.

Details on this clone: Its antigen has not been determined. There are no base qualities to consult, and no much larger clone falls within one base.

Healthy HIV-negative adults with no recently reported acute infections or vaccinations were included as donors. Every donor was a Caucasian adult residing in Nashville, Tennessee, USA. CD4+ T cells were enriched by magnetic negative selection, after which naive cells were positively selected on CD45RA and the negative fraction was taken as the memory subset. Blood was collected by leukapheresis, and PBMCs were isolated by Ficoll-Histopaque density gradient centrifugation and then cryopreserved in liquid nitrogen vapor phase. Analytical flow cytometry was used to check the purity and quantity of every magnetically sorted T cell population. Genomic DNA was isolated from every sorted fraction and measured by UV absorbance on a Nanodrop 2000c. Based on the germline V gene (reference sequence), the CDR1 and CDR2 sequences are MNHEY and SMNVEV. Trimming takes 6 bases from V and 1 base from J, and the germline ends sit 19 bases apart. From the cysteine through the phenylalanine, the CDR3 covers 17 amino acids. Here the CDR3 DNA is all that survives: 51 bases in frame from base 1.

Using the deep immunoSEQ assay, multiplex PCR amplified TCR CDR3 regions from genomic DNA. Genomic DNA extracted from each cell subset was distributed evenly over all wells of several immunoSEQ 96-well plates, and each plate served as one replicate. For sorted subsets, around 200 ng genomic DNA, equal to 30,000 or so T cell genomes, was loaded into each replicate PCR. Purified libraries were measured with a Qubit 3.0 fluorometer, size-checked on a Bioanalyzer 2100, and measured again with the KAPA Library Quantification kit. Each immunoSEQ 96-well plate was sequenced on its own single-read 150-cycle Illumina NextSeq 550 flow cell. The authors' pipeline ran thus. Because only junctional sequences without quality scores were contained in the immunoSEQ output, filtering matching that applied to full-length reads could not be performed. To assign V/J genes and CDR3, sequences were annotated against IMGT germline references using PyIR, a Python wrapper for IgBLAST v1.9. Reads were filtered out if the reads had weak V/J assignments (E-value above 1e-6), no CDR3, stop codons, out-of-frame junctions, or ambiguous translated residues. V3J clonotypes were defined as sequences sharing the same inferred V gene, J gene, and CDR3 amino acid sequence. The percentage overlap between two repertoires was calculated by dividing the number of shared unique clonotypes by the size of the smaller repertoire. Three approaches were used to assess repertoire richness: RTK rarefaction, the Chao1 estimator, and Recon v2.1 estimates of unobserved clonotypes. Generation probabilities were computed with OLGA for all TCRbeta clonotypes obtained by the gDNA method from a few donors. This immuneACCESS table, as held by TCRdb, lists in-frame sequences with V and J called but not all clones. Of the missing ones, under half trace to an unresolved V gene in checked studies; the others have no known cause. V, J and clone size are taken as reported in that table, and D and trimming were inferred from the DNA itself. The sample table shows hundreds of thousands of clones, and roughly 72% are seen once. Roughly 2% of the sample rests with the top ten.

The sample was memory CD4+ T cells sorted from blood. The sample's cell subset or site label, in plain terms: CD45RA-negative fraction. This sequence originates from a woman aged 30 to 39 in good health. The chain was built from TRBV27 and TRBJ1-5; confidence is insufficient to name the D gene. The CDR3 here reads CASRSLARGRSNQPQHF. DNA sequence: TGTGCCAGCAGATCCCTGGCGCGGGGAAGGAGCAATCAGCCCCAGCATTTT.